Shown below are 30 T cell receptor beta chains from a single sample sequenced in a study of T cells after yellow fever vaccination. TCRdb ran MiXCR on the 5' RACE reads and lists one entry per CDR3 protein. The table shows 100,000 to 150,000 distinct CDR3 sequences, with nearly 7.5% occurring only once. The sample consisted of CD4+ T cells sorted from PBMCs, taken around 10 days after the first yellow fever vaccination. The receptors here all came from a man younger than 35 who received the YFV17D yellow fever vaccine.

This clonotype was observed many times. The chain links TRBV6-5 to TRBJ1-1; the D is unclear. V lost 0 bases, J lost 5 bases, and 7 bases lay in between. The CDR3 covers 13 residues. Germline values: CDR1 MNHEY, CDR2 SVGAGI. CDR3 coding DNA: TGTGCCAGCAGTTACTCGAGCAGAACTGAAGCTTTCTTT. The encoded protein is CASSYSSRTEAFF.

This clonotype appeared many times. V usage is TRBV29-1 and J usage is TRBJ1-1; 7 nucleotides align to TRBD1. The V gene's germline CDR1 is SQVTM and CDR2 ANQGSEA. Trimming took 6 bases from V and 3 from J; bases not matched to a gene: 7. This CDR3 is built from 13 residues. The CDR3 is CSVAPRGDTEAFF. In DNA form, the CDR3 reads TGCAGCGTCGCGCCCAGGGGGGACACTGAAGCTTTCTTT.

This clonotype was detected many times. The CDR3 loop is CASSLTQGSEAFF. The CDR3 bases are TGTGCCAGCAGCTTGACACAGGGTTCTGAAGCTTTCTTT. The genes are TRBV11-2 and TRBJ1-1; TRBD1 might be the D (6 bases). This CDR3 comprises 13 residues. Germline V lookup: CDR1 SGHAT, CDR2 FQNNGV. Trimming took off 3 bases at V and 6 bases at J, with 11 bases between the two ends.

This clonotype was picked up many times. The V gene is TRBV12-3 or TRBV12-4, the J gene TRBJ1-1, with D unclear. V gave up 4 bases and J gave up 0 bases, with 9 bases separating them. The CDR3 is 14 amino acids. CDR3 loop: CASSSEGMNTEAFF. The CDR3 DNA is TGTGCCAGCAGTTCTGAGGGCATGAACACTGAAGCTTTCTTT.

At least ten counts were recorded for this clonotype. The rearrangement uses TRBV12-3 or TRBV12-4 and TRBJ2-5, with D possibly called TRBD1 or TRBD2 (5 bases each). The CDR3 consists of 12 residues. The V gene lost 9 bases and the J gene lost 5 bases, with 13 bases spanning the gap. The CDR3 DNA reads TGTGCCAGTACCGGGACGCGCGAGACCCAGTACTTC. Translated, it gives CASTGTRETQYF.

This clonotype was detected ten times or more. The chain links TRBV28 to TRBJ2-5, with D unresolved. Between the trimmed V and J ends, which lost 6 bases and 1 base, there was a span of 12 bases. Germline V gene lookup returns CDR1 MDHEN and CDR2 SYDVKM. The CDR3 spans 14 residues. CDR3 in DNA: TGTGCCAGCAGAAACGGAGAGTTCCAAGAGACCCAGTACTTC. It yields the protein CASRNGEFQETQYF.

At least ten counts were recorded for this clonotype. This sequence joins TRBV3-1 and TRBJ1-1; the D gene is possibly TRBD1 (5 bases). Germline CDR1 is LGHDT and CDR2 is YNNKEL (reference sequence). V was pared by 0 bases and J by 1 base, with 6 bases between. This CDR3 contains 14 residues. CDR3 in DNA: TGTGCCAGCAGCCAAGACCAGGGGAACACTGAAGCTTTCTTT. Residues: CASSQDQGNTEAFF. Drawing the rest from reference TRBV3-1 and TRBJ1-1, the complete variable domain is DTAVSQTPKYLVTQMGNDKSIKCEQNLGHDTMYWYKQDSKKFLKIMFSYNNKELIINETVPNRFSPKSPDKAHLNLHINSLELGDSAVYFCASSQDQGNTEAFFGQGTRLTVV.

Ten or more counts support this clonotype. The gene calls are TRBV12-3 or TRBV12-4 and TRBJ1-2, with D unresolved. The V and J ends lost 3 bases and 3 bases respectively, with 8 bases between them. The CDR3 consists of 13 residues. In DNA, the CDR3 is TGTGCCAGCAGTTTTACCGGGCACTATGGCTACACCTTC. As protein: CASSFTGHYGYTF.

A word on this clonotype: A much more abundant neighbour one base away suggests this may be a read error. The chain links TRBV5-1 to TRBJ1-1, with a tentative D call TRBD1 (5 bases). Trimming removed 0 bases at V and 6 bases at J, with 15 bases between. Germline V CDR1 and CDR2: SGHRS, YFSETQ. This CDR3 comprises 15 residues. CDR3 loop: CASSLVIGVGAEAFF. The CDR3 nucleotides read TGCGCCAGCAGCTTGGTAATAGGGGTGGGCGCTGAAGCTTTCTTT.

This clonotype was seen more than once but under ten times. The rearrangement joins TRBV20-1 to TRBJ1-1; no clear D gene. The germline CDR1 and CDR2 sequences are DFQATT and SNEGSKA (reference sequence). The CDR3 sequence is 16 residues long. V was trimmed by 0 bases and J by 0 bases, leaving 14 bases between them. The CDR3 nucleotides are TGCAGTGCTAGAGATACGTTGTGGGCAATGAACACTGAAGCTTTCTTT. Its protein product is CSARDTLWAMNTEAFF.

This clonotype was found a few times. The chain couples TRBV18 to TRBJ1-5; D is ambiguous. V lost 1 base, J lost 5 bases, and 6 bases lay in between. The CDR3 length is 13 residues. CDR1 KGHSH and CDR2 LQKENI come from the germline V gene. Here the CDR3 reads CASSPLDYQPQHF. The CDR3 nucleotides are TGTGCCAGCTCACCACTGGACTATCAGCCCCAGCATTTT.

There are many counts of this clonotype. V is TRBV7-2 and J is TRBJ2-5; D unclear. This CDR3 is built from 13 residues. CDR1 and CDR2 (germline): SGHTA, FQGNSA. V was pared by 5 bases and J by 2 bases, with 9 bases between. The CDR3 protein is CASSPDIQETQYF. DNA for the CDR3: TGTGCCAGCAGCCCTGACATACAAGAGACCCAGTACTTC.

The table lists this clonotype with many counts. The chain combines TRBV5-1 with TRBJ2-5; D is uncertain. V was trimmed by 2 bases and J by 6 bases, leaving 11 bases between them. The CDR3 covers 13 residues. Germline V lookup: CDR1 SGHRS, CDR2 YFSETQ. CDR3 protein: CASSFGPVQTQYF. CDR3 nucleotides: TGCGCCAGCAGCTTCGGACCCGTACAGACCCAGTACTTC.

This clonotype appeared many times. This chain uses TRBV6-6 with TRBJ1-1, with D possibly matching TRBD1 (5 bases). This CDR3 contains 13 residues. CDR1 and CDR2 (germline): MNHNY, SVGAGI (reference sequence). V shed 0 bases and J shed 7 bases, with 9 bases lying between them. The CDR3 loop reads CASSYSTEGEAFF. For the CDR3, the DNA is TGTGCCAGCAGTTACTCGACAGAGGGTGAAGCTTTCTTT.

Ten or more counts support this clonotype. The CDR3 bases are TGTGCCAGCTTAGGTTTTCGACGACAAAGCACAGATACGCAGTATTTT. The encoded protein is CASLGFRRQSTDTQYF. The V gene is TRBV6-2 or TRBV6-3, the J gene TRBJ2-3; no reliable D call. Germline CDR1 and CDR2: MNHEY and SVGEGT. V was cut by 8 bases and J by 0 bases, with 18 bases left in between. CDR3 size: 16 residues.

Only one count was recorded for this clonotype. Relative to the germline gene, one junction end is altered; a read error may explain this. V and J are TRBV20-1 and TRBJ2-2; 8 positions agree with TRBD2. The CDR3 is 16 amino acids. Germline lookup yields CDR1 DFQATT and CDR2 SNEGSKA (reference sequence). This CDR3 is CCASGPGLGNTGELFF. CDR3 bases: TGCTGTGCTAGCGGCCCGGGACTAGGCAACACCGGGGAGCTGTTTTTT.

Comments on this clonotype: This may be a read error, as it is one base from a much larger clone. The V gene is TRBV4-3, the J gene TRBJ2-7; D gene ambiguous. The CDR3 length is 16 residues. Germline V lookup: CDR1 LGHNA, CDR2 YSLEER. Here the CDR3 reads CVSSQDSPTQRYEQYV. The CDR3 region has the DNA TGCGTCAGCAGCCAAGATTCCCCGACACAACGCTACGAGCAGTACGTC.

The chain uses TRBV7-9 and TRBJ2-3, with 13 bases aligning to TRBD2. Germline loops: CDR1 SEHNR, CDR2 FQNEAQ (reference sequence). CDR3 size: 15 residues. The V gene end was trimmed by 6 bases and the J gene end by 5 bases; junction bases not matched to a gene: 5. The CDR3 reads CASSRLAGGEDTQYF. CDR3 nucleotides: TGTGCCAGCAGTCGACTAGCGGGGGGTGAAGATACGCAGTATTTT.

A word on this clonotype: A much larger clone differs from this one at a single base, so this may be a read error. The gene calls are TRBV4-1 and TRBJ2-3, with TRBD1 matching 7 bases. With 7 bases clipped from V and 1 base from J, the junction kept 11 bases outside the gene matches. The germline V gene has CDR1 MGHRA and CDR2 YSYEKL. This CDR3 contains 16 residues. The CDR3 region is CASNRSGQDGTDTQYF. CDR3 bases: TGCGCCAGCAACCGATCAGGACAGGACGGCACAGATACGCAGTATTTT.

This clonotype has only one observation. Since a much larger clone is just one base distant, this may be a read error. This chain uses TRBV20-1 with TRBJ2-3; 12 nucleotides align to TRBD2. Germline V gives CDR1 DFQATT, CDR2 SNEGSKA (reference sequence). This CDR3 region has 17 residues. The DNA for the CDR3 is TGCTGTGCTAGGTTTCTAGCGGGGGGGCCCAGCACAGATACGCAGTATTTT. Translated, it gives CCARFLAGGPSTDTQYF.

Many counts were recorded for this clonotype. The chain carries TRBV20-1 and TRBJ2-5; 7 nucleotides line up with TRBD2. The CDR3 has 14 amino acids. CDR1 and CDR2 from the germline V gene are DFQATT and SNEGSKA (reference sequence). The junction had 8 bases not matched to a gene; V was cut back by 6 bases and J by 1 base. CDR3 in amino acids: CSAPSGGGQETQYF. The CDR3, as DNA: TGCAGTGCCCCTTCCGGCGGGGGCCAAGAGACCCAGTACTTC.

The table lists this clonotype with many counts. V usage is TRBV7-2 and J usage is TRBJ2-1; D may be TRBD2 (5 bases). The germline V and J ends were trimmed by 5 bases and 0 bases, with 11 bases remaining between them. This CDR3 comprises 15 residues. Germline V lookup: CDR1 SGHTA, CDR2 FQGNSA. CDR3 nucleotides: TGTGCCAGCAGCCCGCAGGCGGGCTCCTACAATGAGCAGTTCTTC. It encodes CASSPQAGSYNEQFF.

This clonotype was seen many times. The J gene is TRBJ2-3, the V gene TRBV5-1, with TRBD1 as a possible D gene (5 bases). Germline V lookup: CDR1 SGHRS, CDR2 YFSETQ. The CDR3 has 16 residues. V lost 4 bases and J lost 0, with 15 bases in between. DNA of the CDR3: TGCGCCAGCAGCCTCGACAGCATCCGAAGCACAGATACGCAGTATTTT. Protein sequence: CASSLDSIRSTDTQYF.

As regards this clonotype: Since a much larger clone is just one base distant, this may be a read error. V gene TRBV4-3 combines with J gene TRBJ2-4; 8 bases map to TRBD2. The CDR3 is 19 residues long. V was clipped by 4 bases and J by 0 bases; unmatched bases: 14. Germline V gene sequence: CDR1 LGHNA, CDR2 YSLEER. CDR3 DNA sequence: TGCGCCAGCAGCCTAGACCCGAGCGGGGGCCTACTAGCCAAAAACATTCAGTACTTC. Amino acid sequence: CASSLDPSGGLLAKNIQYF.

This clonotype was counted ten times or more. The CDR3 DNA reads TGTGCCAGCTCAACCGAGGGGTTCGGCAATGAGCAGTTCTTC. Amino acids: CASSTEGFGNEQFF. The rearrangement joins TRBV7-6 to TRBJ2-1; the D call may be TRBD1 or TRBD2 (5 bases each). Germline-derived CDR1 and CDR2 are SGHVS and FNYEAQ. The length of the CDR3 is 14 residues. Trimming pared 8 bases from V and 6 bases from J, leaving 17 bases between.

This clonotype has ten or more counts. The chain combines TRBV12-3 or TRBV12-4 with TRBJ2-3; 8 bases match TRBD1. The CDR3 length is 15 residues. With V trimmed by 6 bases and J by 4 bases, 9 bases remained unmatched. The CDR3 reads CASSPGQGRPDTQYF. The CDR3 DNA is TGTGCCAGCAGCCCAGGACAGGGACGCCCAGATACGCAGTATTTT.

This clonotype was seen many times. This CDR3 reads CASSIDRGYNEQFF. Here the CDR3 DNA reads TGCGCCAGCAGTATAGACAGGGGTTACAATGAGCAGTTCTTC. The rearrangement uses TRBV5-1 and TRBJ2-1, with 8 bases fitting TRBD1. CDR3 length: 14 amino acids. Germline CDR1 reads SGHRS; CDR2 reads YFSETQ. V was clipped by 5 bases and J by 4 bases; unmatched bases: 5.

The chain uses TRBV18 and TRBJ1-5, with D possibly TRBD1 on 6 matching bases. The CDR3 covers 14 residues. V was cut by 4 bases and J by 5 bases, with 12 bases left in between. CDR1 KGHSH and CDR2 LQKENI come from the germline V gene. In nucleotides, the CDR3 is TGTGCCAGCTCACACAGGGAGTCCGATCAGCCCCAGCATTTT. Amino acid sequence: CASSHRESDQPQHF.

DNA of the CDR3: TGCAGCGTTTTCCAGAATGGCTACACCTTC. It yields the protein CSVFQNGYTF. The chain joins TRBV29-1 to TRBJ1-2; D is unresolved. Per germline, CDR1 SQVTM and CDR2 ANQGSEA. The CDR3 contains 10 residues. V was cut by 5 bases and J by 6 bases, with 7 bases left in between.

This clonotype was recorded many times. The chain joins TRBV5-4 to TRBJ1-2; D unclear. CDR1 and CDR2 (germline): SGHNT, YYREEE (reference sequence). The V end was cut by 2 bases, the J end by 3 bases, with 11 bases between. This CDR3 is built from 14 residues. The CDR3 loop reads CASSFRTPDYGYTF. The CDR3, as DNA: TGTGCCAGCAGCTTCAGGACGCCGGACTATGGCTACACCTTC.